This is a list of T cell receptor beta chains from one sample in a study of blood T cell repertoires in COVID-19. Sequencing was performed with immunoSEQ multiplex PCR; in TCRdb, only in-frame clones are kept and a portion is missing. In the table there are about 130,000 clones, around 81% of which are singletons. Material: peripheral blood. Every receptor here comes from a human donor in a cohort sampled during active COVID-19. CDR3s include the opening cysteine and the closing phenylalanine or tryptophan.

>TRBJ2-2|TRBV7-9
CATYRGTGELFF
>TRBJ1-2|TRBV6-5
CASSPGTGGSYTF
>TRBJ1-2|TRBV14
CASSPAIQGGYGYTF
>TRBJ2-1|TRBV24-1
CATSGRNTYNEQFF
>TRBJ2-5|TRBV2
CASSRTAQETQYF
>TRBJ1-2|TRBV5-1
CASSLGRTGAPNYGYTF
>TRBJ2-5|TRBV5-1
CASSLGPSGGPETQYF
>TRBJ2-3|TRBV10-2
CASSESGLPTDTQYF
>TRBJ1-6|TRBV27
CASSVDRTYNSPLHF
>TRBJ1-5|TRBV6-5
CASSYGGLNQPQHF
>TRBJ2-5|TRBV7-8
CASSLVFRGAPRETQYF
>TRBJ2-3|TRBV9
CASASYRTGFGDTQYF
>TRBJ2-5|TRBV27
CASSFFHLGQPQETQYF
>TRBJ2-1|TRBV25-1
CASSRAGDPNEQFF
>TRBJ1-1|TRBV5-1
CASSLVPGQNTEAFF
>TRBJ2-3|TRBV19
CASSRWGTTSGDTQYF
>TRBJ2-6|TRBV7-8
CASSLAPPGLAGGPGANVLTF
>TRBJ1-6|TRBV14
CASSPSTGDNSPLHF
>TRBJ1-5|TRBV19
CASSILQKYSNQPQHF
>TRBJ1-2|TRBV6-4
CASRDDQDYGYTF
>TRBJ1-2|TRBV6-5
CASSSNYGYTF
>TRBJ1-5|TRBV28
CASSSRGLYSDNQPQHF
>TRBJ2-2|TRBV9
CASTVAGGLTGELFF
>TRBJ2-3|TRBV9
CASSSGSHTDTQYF